Listed here is a single T cell receptor (beta chain). Its antigen is unknown. The record has no base qualities; no much larger clone is one base away. These data come from a study of blood T cell repertoires in COVID-19 (TCRdb year 2020). A note on the overall study: The collaborator samples originated in the United States, Italy and Spain and spanned the acute and convalescent phases of COVID-19. The prospective study material was composed of cDNA or gDNA derived from T cells, B-cell-depleted T cells, or PBMCs. Deeply sampled blood TCRbeta repertoires from subjects exposed to, actively infected with, or recovered from COVID-19 were included in the dataset. The repertoires were made available in a free public database intended to serve as a resource for research on the immune response to SARS-CoV-2. The samples were drawn from the first 160 participants of the ongoing ImmuneRACE study and from 1,200 or so subjects provided by 6 global collaborators. Nearly every sample came with metadata listing a de-identified subject ID, COVID-19 status, age in years and sex. Where HLA class I and class II types were available, the types were taken from metadata supplied by the sample provider, not from assay-based typing. What the research found in general, with its limitations: The amount of clinical and demographic metadata varied by source and participant and was provided uncurated.

One collaborating source in Seattle enrolled patients while the patients were actively infected and followed the patients over time throughout the course of disease. The collaborating institutions used their own protocols to collect whole blood in K2EDTA tubes. For TCRbeta analysis, collaborators shipped samples in one of three forms: frozen whole blood, isolated PBMCs, or DNA extracted from either of those sample types. The immunoSEQ Assay, a bias-controlled multiplex PCR, was used to amplify TCRbeta CDR3 regions from genomic DNA. Processing in the source paper ran as follows. Nucleated cell counts per sample were estimated from amplification of reference gene primers within the assay. To quantify the absolute abundance of each unique TCRbeta CDR3 rearrangement, sequence reads were collapsed and filtered. Productive Simpson clonality was computed per sample as the square root of Simpson's diversity index over productive rearrangements. TCRdb carries this immuneACCESS record with in-frame sequences only. Its versions omit some clonotypes, under half of them owing to an unresolved V gene in the studies checked, with the rest unexplained. D and trimming were read from the DNA, whereas the V and J calls and clone size are those reported in that table. The sample data list 400,000 or so clones, and approximately 91% of these were observed just once. Of the sample, roughly 1.5% is held by the ten largest clones.

From its cysteine to its phenylalanine, the CDR3 spans 13 amino acids. Just the 39-base CDR3 DNA is kept, in frame starting at base 1. V is shortened by 4 bases, J by 0 bases, and the region joining them spans 3 bases. Per the germline V gene (reference sequence), LGHDT is the CDR1 and YNNKEL is the CDR2. This chain is built from TRBV3-1 (or the pseudogene TRBV3-2) and TRBJ2-2; too little of a D gene remains to name it. The clonotype originates from a woman in her thirties or forties with COVID-19, enrolled during active disease. Sequenced sample: peripheral blood. The nucleotide sequence is given as TGTGCCAGCAGCCTCACGAACACCGGGGAGCTGTTTTTT. The resulting protein is CASSLTNTGELFF.